This TCR beta chain was identified in a study of blood T cell repertoires in COVID-19. Clinical history as reported by participants underpinned cohort assignment. Study processing details: Estimates of nucleated cell counts were drawn from the amplification of reference gene primers. Sequenced by immunoSEQ multiplex PCR; TCRdb stores in-frame clones only, minus some. The DNA was the basis for D and trimming; V, J and clone size are from that table. The table records under 300,000 clones, about 90% of them present only once. Germline loops: CDR1 SGHRS, CDR2 YFSETQ. V lost 4 bases and J lost 3; bases outside the gene matches: 6. The CDR3 runs to 14 residues.

The chain carries TRBV5-1 and TRBJ2-5, with 7 bases matching TRBD1. Sequenced material: PBMCs or T cells enriched from blood (not recorded which). This TCR was sampled from a woman younger than 35 who had recovered from COVID-19. As DNA, the CDR3 is TGCGCCAGCAGCAAGGACAGGCCAAAAGAGACCCAGTACTTC. Protein product: CASSKDRPKETQYF.